These 4 T cell receptor beta chains share one sample of origin, sequenced in a study of blood T cells in healthy people across ages. For the second PCR, which ran for 7 to 11 cycles, a sample-barcoded 5' primer and a J-beta primer mix were used. Each CDR3 protein gets one entry after TCRdb re-called the 5' RACE reads with MiXCR. The data contain 750,000 to 950,000 distinct CDR3 sequences, roughly 25% of them singletons. This sample was also put to use in a study of T cells of mothers and their children.

Material: blood. The receptors originated from a boy younger than 18 in good health.

This clonotype was picked up a small number of times. J is TRBJ1-5 and V is TRBV9, with D unresolved. CDR1 is SGDLS, CDR2 YYNGEE, per germline. This CDR3 spans 12 amino acids. V dropped 6 bases and J dropped 9 bases, with 13 bases sitting between them. This CDR3 is CASTKGYRPQHF. The CDR3 DNA reads as TGTGCCAGCACTAAGGGATACAGGCCCCAGCATTTT. Drawing the rest from reference TRBV9 and TRBJ1-5, the complete variable domain is DSGVTQTPKHLITATGQRVTLRCSPRSGDLSVYWYQQSLDQGLQFLIQYYNGEERAKGNILERFSAQQFPDLHSELNLSSLELGDSALYFCASTKGYRPQHFGDGTRLSIL.

The rearrangement joins TRBV29-1 to TRBJ2-5, with D perhaps given as TRBD1 or TRBD2 (5 bases each). CDR1 is SQVTM and CDR2 is ANQGSEA in the germline V gene. The CDR3 length is 12 residues. The V and J ends lost 2 bases and 5 bases respectively, with 9 bases between them. CDR3 loop: CSVEMGVETQYF. CDR3 nucleotides: TGCAGCGTTGAAATGGGGGTGGAGACCCAGTACTTC.

This chain uses TRBV12-3 or TRBV12-4 with TRBJ2-5; D is unresolved. Trimming cost V 4 bases and J 7 bases, with 10 bases left between them. This CDR3 region has 12 residues. The CDR3 loop reads CASSSNIATQYF. Written as DNA, the CDR3 is TGTGCCAGCAGTTCCAACATCGCGACCCAGTACTTC.

This rearrangement joins TRBV2 to TRBJ2-4; D is unclear. Looked up from germline, CDR1 is SNHLY and CDR2 is FYNNEI. Trimming removed 4 bases at V and 0 bases at J, with 10 bases between. This CDR3 region has 15 residues. The CDR3 nucleotides read TGTGCCAGCAGTGCTGGACGGCTAGCCAAAAACATTCAGTACTTC. It translates to CASSAGRLAKNIQYF. Drawing the rest from reference TRBV2 and TRBJ2-4, the complete variable domain is EPEVTQTPSHQVTQMGQEVILRCVPISNHLYFYWYRQILGQKVEFLVSFYNNEISEKSEIFDDQFSVERPDGSNFTLKIRSTKLEDSAMYFCASSAGRLAKNIQYFGAGTRLSVL.